These T cell receptor beta chains were read from a single sample in a study of shared clonotypes between healthy human individuals. Clones were sequenced by immunoSEQ multiplex PCR, and TCRdb holds only the in-frame ones, with some missing. The data show a few million clones, 93% seen once. The sample consisted of naive CD8+ T cells from PBMCs. These receptors all stem from a man aged 18 to 30 in good health. Some clones in this sample may be carry-over from other donors' samples. The CDR3 runs from the conserved cysteine through the conserved F or W. The order of the fields is clone size, D gene, CDR3 length, V gene, J gene, CDR3 protein, CDR3 DNA. The D gene is left open where the match is weak. Not every row has a clone size; where given, it reads once, few, many or a size class.

>-|TRBD2|14|TRBV7-9|TRBJ2-1
CASSETSGDNEQFF
TGTGCCAGCAGCGAGACTAGCGGGGACAATGAGCAGTTCTTC
>once|-|13|TRBV28|TRBJ2-7
CASSSRVTYEQYF
TGTGCCAGCAGTTCCCGAGTGACCTACGAGCAGTACTTC
>few|-|14|TRBV11-2|TRBJ1-1
CASSLWGKDTEAFF
TGTGCCAGCAGCTTATGGGGTAAGGACACTGAAGCTTTCTTT
>-|-|13|TRBV10-3|TRBJ2-7
CATRGGGDYEQYF
TGTGCCACCCGCGGAGGCGGGGACTACGAGCAGTACTTC
>-|-|14|TRBV6-5|TRBJ1-5
CATGVASSNQPQHF
TGTGCCACCGGGGTAGCCAGTAGCAATCAGCCCCAGCATTTT
>-|-|15|TRBV7-3|TRBJ2-3
CASSPRGALTDTQYF
TGTGCCAGCAGCCCTAGAGGGGCGCTCACAGATACGCAGTATTTT
>-|-|15|TRBV9|TRBJ2-1
CASSEGRLGVDEQFF
TGTGCCAGCAGCGAGGGGCGACTAGGGGTGGATGAGCAGTTCTTC
>-|-|15|TRBV9|TRBJ2-1
CASSVIGGDNNEQFF
TGTGCCAGCAGCGTAATTGGTGGTGACAACAATGAGCAGTTCTTC
>-|-|13|TRBV7-8|TRBJ2-5
CASSLYSQETQYF
TGTGCCAGCAGCTTATACAGCCAAGAGACCCAGTACTTC
>-|-|14|TRBV5-8|TRBJ1-1
CASMGRPGDTEAFF
TGTGCCTCGATGGGCAGGCCAGGGGACACTGAAGCTTTCTTT
>few|-|12|TRBV27|TRBJ1-2
CASSPRGYGYTF
TGTGCCAGCAGTCCCCGTGGCTATGGCTACACCTTC
>-|-|13|TRBV7-9|TRBJ2-7
CASSLVDRYEQYF
TGTGCCAGCAGCTTAGTGGACAGATACGAGCAGTACTTC
>-|TRBD1|15|TRBV27|TRBJ2-7
CASSQRQGSPYEQYF
TGTGCCAGCAGTCAAAGACAGGGCTCCCCCTACGAGCAGTACTTC
>-|TRBD1|14|TRBV25-1|TRBJ2-7
CASSDPGQGYEQYF
TGTGCCAGCAGTGACCCGGGACAGGGGTACGAGCAGTACTTC
>-|-|18|TRBV28|TRBJ1-5
CASSLRLTIGASNQPQHF
TGTGCCAGCAGTTTAAGACTGACGATTGGGGCTAGCAATCAGCCCCAGCATTTT
>-|TRBD2|15|TRBV19|TRBJ2-7
CASSTSGIPSYEQYF
TGTGCCAGTAGTACTAGCGGGATCCCCTCCTACGAGCAGTACTTC
>-|-|11|TRBV2|TRBJ2-7
CASMGVYEQYF
TGTGCCAGCATGGGCGTCTACGAGCAGTACTTC
>-|-|15|TRBV10-3|TRBJ1-2
CAISESRGLRDGYTF
TGTGCCATCAGTGAGTCGCGGGGGCTCCGGGATGGCTACACCTTC
>once|TRBD1|17|TRBV28|TRBJ1-4
CASSTSGQGATNEKLFF
TGTGCCAGCAGTACATCGGGACAGGGTGCAACTAATGAAAAACTGTTTTTT
>-|TRBD1|15|TRBV7-8|TRBJ2-5
CASSLYRGPGMTQYF
TGTGCCAGCAGCCTCTACAGGGGGCCAGGGATGACCCAGTACTTC
>-|TRBD2|15|TRBV9|TRBJ2-1
CASSVGLAGDREQFF
TGTGCCAGCAGCGTAGGACTAGCGGGAGACCGTGAGCAGTTCTTC
>-|TRBD2|16|TRBV7-8|TRBJ2-7
CASSPGTSGNVDEQYF
TGTGCCAGCAGCCCGGGGACTAGCGGGAATGTAGACGAGCAGTACTTC
>once|-|13|TRBV6-6|TRBJ2-1
CASSYGVDNEQFF
TGTGCCAGCAGTTACGGGGTCGACAATGAGCAGTTCTTC
>-|-|15|TRBV6-5|TRBJ2-2
CASSYSGTATGELFF
TGTGCCAGCAGTTACTCGGGTACGGCGACCGGGGAGCTGTTTTTT
>-|-|14|TRBV2|TRBJ2-1
CASSDPSSYNEQFF
TGTGCCAGCAGTGATCCTAGCTCCTACAATGAGCAGTTCTTC
>-|-|15|TRBV7-6|TRBJ2-7
CASSSRQGTFNEQYF
TGTGCCAGCAGCTCTCGTCAGGGAACATTCAACGAGCAGTACTTC
>-|-|17|TRBV21-1|TRBJ1-1
CASSKREGDKKDTEAFF
TGTGCCAGCAGCAAAAGAGAGGGGGATAAGAAGGACACTGAAGCTTTCTTT
>-|TRBD2|11|TRBV20-1|TRBJ2-1
CSAPSGVEQFF
TGCAGTGCCCCGAGCGGGGTTGAGCAGTTCTTC
>once|TRBD1|16|TRBV6-5|TRBJ1-2
CASSYSEGQGAYGYTF
TGTGCCAGCAGTTACTCGGAGGGACAGGGGGCCTATGGCTACACCTTC
>-|TRBD1|14|TRBV7-3|TRBJ2-3
CASSFGQGADTQYF
TGTGCCAGCAGCTTTGGACAGGGGGCAGATACGCAGTATTTT
>-|TRBD1|17|TRBV30|TRBJ1-1
CAWRGRGRAASNTEAFF
TGTGCCTGGAGGGGAAGGGGGCGGGCCGCGTCGAACACTGAAGCTTTCTTT
>-|-|13|TRBV7-9|TRBJ2-1
CASSSSQAHEQFF
TGTGCCAGCAGCTCCTCGCAGGCCCATGAGCAGTTCTTC
>-|-|16|TRBV7-2|TRBJ2-3
CASSLGWVPPRDTQYF
TGTGCCAGCAGCTTAGGATGGGTGCCTCCTCGGGATACGCAGTATTTT
>-|-|16|TRBV7-2|TRBJ2-7
CASSARHGGISYEQYF
TGTGCCAGCAGCGCCCGGCACGGCGGTATCAGCTACGAGCAGTACTTC
>-|-|14|TRBV27|TRBJ1-1
CASSLMGGYSEAFF
TGTGCCAGCAGTTTAATGGGAGGTTATTCTGAAGCTTTCTTT
>-|-|14|TRBV12-2|TRBJ2-3
CASRLYLHTDTQYF
TGTGCAAGTCGCTTATACCTACACACAGATACGCAGTATTTT
>-|-|17|TRBV18|TRBJ1-2
CASSPPKGRGLTYGYTF
TGTGCCAGCTCACCACCGAAGGGCCGAGGTCTAACCTATGGCTACACCTTC
>-|TRBD2|17|TRBV11-2|TRBJ2-1
CASSVGGLASSYNEQFF
TGTGCCAGCAGCGTTGGGGGACTAGCAAGCTCCTACAATGAGCAGTTCTTC
>-|TRBD2|15|TRBV27|TRBJ2-7
CASSPRGTSSHEQYF
TGTGCCAGCAGTCCCAGAGGGACTAGCTCCCACGAGCAGTACTTC
>once|TRBD1|17|TRBV7-9|TRBJ2-1
CASSLNRGSSSYNEQFF
TGTGCCAGCAGCTTGAACAGGGGCTCGAGCTCCTACAATGAGCAGTTCTTC